This is a list of T cell receptor beta chains from one sample in a study of T cell responses to AZD1222 COVID-19 vaccine. Clones were read by immunoSEQ multiplex PCR, and TCRdb kept only the in-frame ones, dropping some. Of 130,000 or so clones listed, 91% are singletons. Sequencing was performed on peripheral blood, taken 28 days after the second dose of the MenACWY control vaccine. Receptors originate from an adult who received the MenACWY meningococcal vaccine as a control. Each CDR3 is given with its conserved first and last residue.

>TRBJ2-7|TRBV6-2/TRBV6-3
CASSPRGYEQYF
>TRBJ1-3|TRBV6-1
CASSEGGKQDTIYF
>TRBJ2-7|TRBV19
CASSTREAGGGYEQYF
>TRBJ2-7|TRBV18
CASSRQEYEQYF
>TRBJ2-4|TRBV5-1
CASSLAGDGTDIQYF
>TRBJ2-2|TRBV7-2
CASSHGANTGELFF
>TRBJ1-3|TRBV30
CAWSGQGGNTIYF
>TRBJ2-7|TRBV5-1
CASSLDGLYEQYF
>TRBJ2-5|TRBV3-1/TRBV3-2
CASSPTVQETQYF
>TRBJ1-1|TRBV24-1
CATRPNSGGVNTEAFF
>TRBJ2-3|TRBV7-2
CASSLAPTSRSADTQYF
>TRBJ2-3|TRBV11-3
CASSPRQADTDTQYF